Each of the 8 T cell receptor beta chains below was sequenced from the same sample in a study of blood T cells in healthy people across ages. With a J-beta primer mix and a sample-barcoded 5' primer, a second PCR ran 7 to 11 cycles. Each CDR3 protein gets one entry after TCRdb re-called the 5' RACE reads with MiXCR. Found here are around 820,000 distinct CDR3 sequences, 20% to 25% of them singletons; the top ten hold approximately 4%. The data also belong to a second study, concerning T cells of mothers and their children.

The specimen sequenced was blood. The origin of the receptors is a boy between 10 and 17 years old in good health.

The chain has TRBV7-6 and TRBJ1-5; D unresolved. The V end was cut by 3 bases, the J end by 9 bases, with 9 bases between. This CDR3 spans 12 amino acids. CDR1 SGHVS and CDR2 FNYEAQ come from the germline V gene. DNA of the CDR3: TGTGCCAGCAGCTTGGGGAGCGGGCCCCAGCATTTT. It is translated as CASSLGSGPQHF.

V is TRBV20-1 and J is TRBJ2-5; perhaps TRBD2 as D (5 bases). V was pared by 5 bases and J by 5 bases, with 21 bases between. Germline V CDR1 and CDR2: DFQATT, SNEGSKA (reference sequence). This CDR3 contains 15 residues. The CDR3 coding sequence is TGCAGTGCTGGGAGACTGCGGTCAGGTCGTGAGACCCAGTACTTC. Translation gives CSAGRLRSGRETQYF.

This clonotype was seen many times. The chain carries TRBV6-4 and TRBJ2-2, with 9 bases matching TRBD2. Germline CDR1 reads MRHNA; CDR2 reads SNTAGT. Trimming took 3 bases from V and 1 from J; bases not matched to a gene: 0. There are 15 residues in the CDR3. In DNA, the CDR3 is TGTGCCAGCAGTGAACTAGCGGGGAACACCGGGGAGCTGTTTTTT. Encoded protein: CASSELAGNTGELFF.

The genes are TRBV5-1 and TRBJ2-5, with D perhaps matching TRBD1 (6 bases). The J call is in doubt because the DNA end fits TRBJ2-1 better. The germline CDR1 and CDR2 sequences are SGHRS and YFSETQ. The CDR3 runs 14 residues. The CDR3 region is CASRGGNSYNEQFF. In DNA, the CDR3 is TGCGCCAGCAGAGGGGGTAACTCCTACAATGAGCAGTTCTTC.

The chain links TRBV11-1 to TRBJ2-5, with a tentative D call TRBD1 (5 bases). Per germline, CDR1 SGHAT and CDR2 FQDESV (reference sequence). Trimming cost V 1 base and J 4 bases, with 13 bases left between them. This CDR3 contains 15 residues. The CDR3 protein is CASSLGQLGGETQYF. The CDR3 nucleotides read TGTGCCAGCAGCTTAGGACAGCTCGGCGGAGAGACCCAGTACTTC.

A few counts support this clonotype. This sequence joins TRBV30 and TRBJ1-1, with D possibly TRBD1 on 5 matching bases. V lost 0 bases and J lost 5, with 13 bases in between. The CDR3 covers 14 residues. Germline-derived CDR1 and CDR2 are GTSNPN and SVGIG (reference sequence). CDR3 nucleotides: TGTGCCTGGAGTGTGGGCAGGGAAGGGACTGAAGCTTTCTTT. This encodes CAWSVGREGTEAFF.

V usage is TRBV13 and J usage is TRBJ2-5; tentatively, D is TRBD1 (6 bases). Trimming took 0 bases from V and 4 from J, leaving 12 bases between them. The length of the CDR3 is 15 residues. Germline V gives CDR1 PRHDT, CDR2 FYEKMQ (reference sequence). The CDR3 reads CASSLGQGQLETQYF. The CDR3 DNA sequence: TGTGCCAGCAGCTTAGGGCAGGGACAATTAGAGACCCAGTACTTC.

The chain recombines TRBV29-1 with TRBJ2-5; D remains unclear. CDR3 length: 12 residues. The germline V gene encodes CDR1 SQVTM and CDR2 ANQGSEA. The V end was cut by 1 base, the J end by 5 bases, with 8 bases between. This CDR3 reads CSVEVNGETQYF. In nucleotides, the CDR3 is TGCAGCGTTGAAGTGAATGGGGAGACCCAGTACTTC.